The 8 T cell receptor beta chains presented below share a single source sample, sequenced in a study of quantifying T cell responses using KT2 cells. Study context: cDNA was made from DNase-treated RNA using alpha and beta constant primers.

An oligo carrying a UMI was ligated to the cDNA 3' end. The first PCR ran 3 to 5 cycles with an equimolar RC1.1 and RC1.2 beta primer mix. TCRdb re-derived calls from the UMI-ligation and nested PCR reads in MiXCR, one entry per CDR3 protein. The sample gives over 40,000 distinct CDR3 sequences, 11% of which show up once; about 10% is in the top ten. The source material was PBMCs spiked with cells of the T cell clone KT2. These receptors were taken from a human donor.

A few counts support this clonotype. The chain has TRBV5-1 and TRBJ2-5, with 9 bases lining up with TRBD2. Germline V lookup: CDR1 SGHRS, CDR2 YFSETQ. Trimming removed 3 bases from V and 6 bases from J; junction bases left unmatched: 12. The CDR3 extends over 16 amino acids. Here the CDR3 DNA reads TGCGCCAGCAGCTATTCCGGGACTAGCTCTTGGAAGACCCAGTACTTC. It specifies CASSYSGTSSWKTQYF.

This clonotype has only a few counts. This chain joins TRBV29-1 and TRBJ1-1, with D unclear. The length of the CDR3 is 13 residues. V was pared by 4 bases and J by 2 bases, with 11 bases between. CDR1 is SQVTM and CDR2 is ANQGSEA in the germline V gene. CDR3 amino acids: CSVGKGVNTEAFF. CDR3 DNA sequence: TGCAGCGTTGGTAAGGGAGTAAACACTGAAGCTTTCTTT.

This chain uses TRBV4-1 with TRBJ2-5, with 8 bases fitting TRBD1. Looked up from germline, CDR1 is MGHRA and CDR2 is YSYEKL. The CDR3 loop spans 17 amino acids. V gave up 2 bases and J gave up 2 bases; unmatched junction bases: 10. DNA for the CDR3: TGCGCCAGCAGCCAAATCTTTGGACAGGGCAGACAAGAGACCCAGTACTTC. Translating it yields CASSQIFGQGRQETQYF.

This clonotype was seen more than once but under ten times. The chain has TRBV6-6 and TRBJ2-6, with unresolved D. Trimming left V 7 bases short and J 0 bases short, with 13 bases between. CDR1 and CDR2 (germline): MNHNY, SVGAGI (reference sequence). The CDR3 runs to 16 residues. The CDR3 coding sequence is TGTGCCAGCAACCTGGAGCGACACTCTGGGGCCAACGTCCTGACTTTC. This gives the protein CASNLERHSGANVLTF.

This chain connects TRBV20-1 to TRBJ2-1; 11 positions agree with TRBD2. The CDR3 totals 13 residues. V lost 3 bases and J lost 8; bases outside the gene matches: 3. Germline CDR1 DFQATT, CDR2 SNEGSKA (reference sequence). Written as DNA, the CDR3 is TGCAGTGCTAGGATAGCGGGAGGGTATGAGCAGTTCTTC. Protein product: CSARIAGGYEQFF.

V and J are TRBV4-3 and TRBJ1-1, with a possible D match to TRBD1 (5 bases). Germline CDR1 reads LGHNA; CDR2 reads YSLEER. V lost 0 bases and J 0 bases, leaving 11 bases between the germline ends. The CDR3 is made up of 16 amino acids. The CDR3 loop is CASSQDHAGLNTEAFF. The CDR3 DNA follows: TGCGCCAGCAGCCAAGATCATGCAGGGTTGAACACTGAAGCTTTCTTT.

The chain combines TRBV20-1 with TRBJ1-6; tentative D call: TRBD1 (6 bases). V was cut by 3 bases and J by 5 bases, with 14 bases left in between. Germline values: CDR1 DFQATT, CDR2 SNEGSKA (reference sequence). The CDR3 is 15 amino acids. CDR3 loop: CSARGPGANNSPLHF. The CDR3 nucleotides read TGCAGTGCTAGGGGGCCGGGGGCGAATAATTCACCCCTCCACTTT.

This clonotype was seen ten or more times. The chain carries TRBV12-3 or TRBV12-4 and TRBJ2-7, with D possibly matching TRBD1 (5 bases). V dropped 6 bases and J dropped 0 bases, with 9 bases sitting between them. The length of the CDR3 is 13 residues. The CDR3 reads CASRRQTSYEQYF. Here the CDR3 DNA reads TGTGCCAGCAGACGACAGACCTCCTACGAGCAGTACTTC.